This T cell receptor (beta chain) was identified during a study of blood T cell repertoires in COVID-19. Study-level background: Researchers got acute and convalescent COVID-19 samples from the United States, Italy and Spain.

As handled by the study authors: Reference gene primer amplification yielded estimated nucleated cell counts. Generated by immunoSEQ multiplex PCR, the TCRdb table keeps only in-frame clones and is missing some. V, J and clone size were drawn from that table, and D and trimming were deduced from the DNA. This sample has 50,000 to 75,000 clones; approximately 89% occur once, and the top ten carry less than 8%. V was clipped by 7 bases and J by 7 bases, with 13 bases between them. Germline-derived CDR1 and CDR2 are MNHEY and SVGAGI. The CDR3 is made up of 13 amino acids. The origin of this receptor is a man in his sixties with acute or convalescent COVID-19. V is TRBV6-5 and J is TRBJ2-2, with D maybe TRBD2 (6 bases). Sequencing was carried out using peripheral blood. In DNA, the CDR3 is TGTGCCAGCATCAACTGGGGAGGCGGGGAGCTGTTTTTT. Translated, it gives CASINWGGGELFF.